In its sample, the clone carrying this TCR beta chain was seen once. As yet, its antigen is unknown. The sample originates from a study of graft-versus-host responses after intestinal transplantation. Overall study context: Transplants given to recipients were multivisceral, liver-intestinal, or isolated intestinal.

This CDR3 comprises 16 residues. The germline V gene has CDR1 SGHRS and CDR2 YFSETQ. V lost 7 bases, J lost 1 base, and 20 bases lay in between. Assay: immunoSEQ multiplex PCR; the TCRdb copy retains only in-frame clones and omits some. The repertoire holds under 45,000 clones, with roughly 90% as singletons. Broader study findings: Among recipient marrow samples, GvH clones were found; some appeared first in ileum or blood.

This sequence was found in a human patient who received an intestinal transplant, so some T cells may come from the graft donor. The starting material was PBMCs, obtained approximately 270 days after transplant. The V call is TRBV5-1, the J call TRBJ2-5; tentative D call: TRBD1 (8 bases). This CDR3 is CASQNLQGGGQETQYF. The CDR3 bases are TGCGCCAGCCAAAATCTACAGGGGGGGGGCCAAGAGACCCAGTACTTC.